This T cell receptor beta chain is from a study of cytomegalovirus exposure and HLA in healthy donors. Findings and caveats of the study: The sole available immune exposure information was CMV serostatus. Earlier results showed most TCR beta V segments being productive about 87% or about 30% of the time.

A remark on this clone: The antigen is unknown.

60 Vbeta and 13 Jbeta primers were used in PCR. Sequencing used immunoSEQ multiplex PCR; TCRdb keeps in-frame clones, though not all of them. The data contain approximately 100,000 clones, approximately 81% of them singletons. This sequence originates from a woman between 40 and 55 years old in good health and CMV-seropositive. Material: PBMCs.

The CDR3 coding sequence is TGTGCCAGCAGCTTAGTGGGCGGGTTCACAGATACGCAGTATTTT. Translation: CASSLVGGFTDTQYF. This chain links TRBV7-9 with TRBJ2-3; possibly TRBD2 for D (5 bases). CDR1 is SEHNR and CDR2 is FQNEAQ in the germline V gene (reference sequence). CDR3 length: 15 residues. Trimming removed 1 base at V and 2 bases at J, with 10 bases between. Filled out from reference TRBV7-9 and TRBJ2-3, the complete variable domain reads DTGVSQNPRHKITKRGQNVTFRCDPISEHNRLYWYRQTLGQGPEFLTYFQNEAQLEKSRLLSDRFSAERPKGSFSTLEIQRTEQGDSAMYLCASSLVGGFTDTQYFGPGTRLTVL.